These 12 T cell receptor beta chains were sequenced from one sample in a study of OX40 agonist ivuxolimab in advanced cancers. Some clones are missing from TCRdb's copy, which holds only in-frame ones; the method was immunoSEQ multiplex PCR. The sample includes roughly 95,000 clones, around 86% of them seen just once. Sequencing was performed on CD4+ or CD8+ T cells sorted from blood, taken in a trial of the OX40 agonist ivuxolimab. All receptors derive from an adult with an advanced solid tumor such as melanoma, head and neck, liver or kidney cancer.

The chain has TRBV6-1 and TRBJ1-1, with D uncertain. Germline values: CDR1 MNHNS, CDR2 SASEGT. V lost 6 bases and J lost 0, with 8 bases in between. This CDR3 is 13 amino acids long. The CDR3 DNA sequence: TGTGCCAGCAGCCTCACACTGAACACTGAAGCTTTCTTT. It translates to CASSLTLNTEAFF.

This clone was seen a single time. The chain carries TRBV9 and TRBJ2-7, with 8 bases matching TRBD2. The CDR3 runs to 15 residues. Trimming removed 5 bases from V and 7 bases from J; junction bases left unmatched: 14. CDR1 is SGDLS and CDR2 is YYNGEE in the germline V gene. The chain's CDR3 is CASSRDVAGLGEQYF. CDR3 DNA sequence: TGTGCCAGCAGTCGTGATGTAGCGGGATTAGGGGAGCAGTACTTC.

The J gene is TRBJ2-7, the V gene TRBV2, with 9 positions matching TRBD2. Germline-derived CDR1 and CDR2 are SNHLY and FYNNEI. This CDR3 region has 15 residues. With 3 bases clipped from V and 6 bases from J, the junction kept 9 bases outside the gene matches. The CDR3 nucleotides are TGTGCCAGCAGTGAGCGGGCGGGAGGGCCGGGCGAGCAGTACTTC. Amino acids: CASSERAGGPGEQYF.

The chain links TRBV19 to TRBJ2-1; D might be TRBD2 (5 bases). Trimming removed 6 bases at V and 4 bases at J, with 19 bases between. The germline V gene has CDR1 LNHDA and CDR2 SQIVND (reference sequence). The CDR3 is made up of 16 amino acids. As DNA, the CDR3 is TGTGCCAGTAGCCAACTCACCAGCGGAGATTACAATGAGCAGTTCTTC. Amino acids: CASSQLTSGDYNEQFF.

V and J are TRBV29-1 and TRBJ2-5; tentatively, D is TRBD1 (7 bases). CDR1 is SQVTM, CDR2 ANQGSEA, per germline. Trimming removed 7 bases from V and 4 bases from J, with 16 bases in between. This CDR3 is built from 13 residues. This chain's CDR3 is CSATRQGGETQYF. The CDR3 bases are TGCAGCGCCACACGGCAGGGGGGAGAGACCCAGTACTTC.

The chain carries TRBV7-9 and TRBJ2-2, with TRBD2 identical over 10 bases. Looked up from germline, CDR1 is SEHNR and CDR2 is FQNEAQ (reference sequence). This CDR3 spans 16 amino acids. With V trimmed by 5 bases and J by 6 bases, 9 bases remained unmatched. The DNA for the CDR3 is TGTGCCAGCAGCCCCTTAGCGGGAGGTGGAGCCGGGGAGCTGTTTTTT. This encodes CASSPLAGGGAGELFF. Looking up the rest from reference TRBV7-9 and TRBJ2-2 gives the full variable domain: DTGVSQNPRHKITKRGQNVTFRCDPISEHNRLYWYRQTLGQGPEFLTYFQNEAQLEKSRLLSDRFSAERPKGSFSTLEIQRTEQGDSAMYLCASSPLAGGGAGELFFGEGSRLTVL.

The chain is built from TRBV7-8 and TRBJ2-1; TRBD1 agrees at 8 bases. J gave up 4 bases and V 6 bases, and 8 bases lay outside the gene matches. This CDR3 contains 15 residues. Per the germline V gene, CDR1 is SGHVS and CDR2 is FQNEAQ. CDR3: CASSITGGRYNEQFF. DNA for the CDR3: TGTGCCAGCAGTATAACAGGGGGTCGGTACAATGAGCAGTTCTTC. The full variable domain, rest sourced from reference TRBV7-8 and TRBJ2-1, is GAGVSQSPRYKVAKRGQDVALRCDPISGHVSLFWYQQALGQGPEFLTYFQNEAQLDKSGLPSDRFFAERPEGSVSTLKIQRTQQEDSAVYLCASSITGGRYNEQFFGPGTRLTVL.

This clone was seen a handful of times. The V and J genes are TRBV6-1 and TRBJ2-3, with D possibly matching TRBD2 (6 bases). Germline V gene data show CDR1 as MNHNS and CDR2 as SASEGT. V was cut by 3 bases and J by 2 bases, with 12 bases left in between. This CDR3 is 15 amino acids long. CDR3 region: CASSEREIPTDTQYF. The CDR3 DNA follows: TGTGCCAGCAGTGAGCGGGAAATTCCCACAGATACGCAGTATTTT.

The chain's CDR3 is CARPTPQGLAENEQFF. The CDR3 bases are TGTGCCAGACCTACACCGCAGGGACTAGCGGAGAATGAGCAGTTCTTC. The V call is TRBV28, the J call TRBJ2-1, with TRBD2 matching over 11 bases. The germline V gene encodes CDR1 MDHEN and CDR2 SYDVKM. The J segment lost 7 bases and the V segment lost 9 bases, leaving 14 bases of the junction unmatched. CDR3 size: 16 residues.

This clone was recorded only once. The gene calls are TRBV11-1 and TRBJ1-2, with 7 positions matching TRBD1. V was clipped by 5 bases and J by 4 bases; unmatched bases: 7. The CDR3 runs to 14 residues. Germline V gene data show CDR1 as SGHAT and CDR2 as FQDESV (reference sequence). Here the CDR3 reads CASSLGQEGYGYTF. The CDR3, as DNA: TGTGCCAGCAGCCTAGGACAGGAGGGCTATGGCTACACCTTC.

The chain uses TRBV6-5 and TRBJ2-3, with TRBD2 matching 7 bases. Trimming at V came to 3 bases and at J to 0 bases, leaving 6 bases not matched to a gene. The germline CDR1 and CDR2 sequences are MNHEY and SVGAGI. The CDR3 length is 16 residues. CDR3 residues: CASSYKSGTSTDTQYF. The CDR3 DNA reads as TGTGCCAGCAGTTATAAGAGCGGGACTAGCACAGATACGCAGTATTTT.

A single count supports this clone. The rearrangement links TRBV11-2 to TRBJ2-3, with 8 nucleotides matching TRBD2. Losses at the gene ends were 5 bases for V and 0 bases for J; bases not matched to a gene: 1. This CDR3 contains 14 residues. Per the germline V gene, CDR1 is SGHAT and CDR2 is FQNNGV. In DNA, the CDR3 is TGTGCCAGCAGCCGGGGGGGTAGCACAGATACGCAGTATTTT. Its protein is CASSRGGSTDTQYF.